This entry concerns a single T cell receptor beta chain. Its specificity is not known. This sample was taken from a study of OX40 agonist ivuxolimab in advanced cancers. Study findings and constraints: Relatively little clonal expansion, among the lowest observed, appeared in partial responders at 0.1-3.0 mg/kg.

Here immunoSEQ multiplex PCR was the method, and the copy in TCRdb shows in-frame clones only, minus some. This sample carries around 67,000 clones, under 90% of them seen once, and the ten largest clones take 0.95% to 1.5%. This specimen was CD4+ or CD8+ T cells sorted from blood, taken in a trial of the OX40 agonist ivuxolimab. This TCR was recovered from an adult with an advanced solid tumor such as melanoma, head and neck, liver or kidney cancer.

CDR3 loop: CAGTGQNYNEQFF. As DNA, the CDR3 is TGTGCCGGGACGGGGCAGAACTACAATGAGCAGTTCTTC. This sequence joins TRBV7-9 and TRBJ2-1, with D possibly called TRBD1 or TRBD2 (5 bases each). Deletions cut 11 bases from V and 3 bases from J, with 14 bases between. The CDR3 is 13 amino acids. CDR1 and CDR2 from the germline V gene are SEHNR and FQNEAQ (reference sequence).